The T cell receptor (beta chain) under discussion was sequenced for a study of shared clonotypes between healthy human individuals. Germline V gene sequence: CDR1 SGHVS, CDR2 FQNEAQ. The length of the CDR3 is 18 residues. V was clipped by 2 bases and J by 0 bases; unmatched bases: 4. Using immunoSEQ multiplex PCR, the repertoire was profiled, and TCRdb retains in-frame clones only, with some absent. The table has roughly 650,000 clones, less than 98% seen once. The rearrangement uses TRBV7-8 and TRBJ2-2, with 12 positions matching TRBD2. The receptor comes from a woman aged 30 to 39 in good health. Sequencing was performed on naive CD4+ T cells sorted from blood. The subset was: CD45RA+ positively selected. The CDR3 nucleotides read TGTGCCAGCAGCTTACTGCTAGCGGGAGGGCCGAACACCGGGGAGCTGTTTTTT. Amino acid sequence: CASSLLLAGGPNTGELFF.